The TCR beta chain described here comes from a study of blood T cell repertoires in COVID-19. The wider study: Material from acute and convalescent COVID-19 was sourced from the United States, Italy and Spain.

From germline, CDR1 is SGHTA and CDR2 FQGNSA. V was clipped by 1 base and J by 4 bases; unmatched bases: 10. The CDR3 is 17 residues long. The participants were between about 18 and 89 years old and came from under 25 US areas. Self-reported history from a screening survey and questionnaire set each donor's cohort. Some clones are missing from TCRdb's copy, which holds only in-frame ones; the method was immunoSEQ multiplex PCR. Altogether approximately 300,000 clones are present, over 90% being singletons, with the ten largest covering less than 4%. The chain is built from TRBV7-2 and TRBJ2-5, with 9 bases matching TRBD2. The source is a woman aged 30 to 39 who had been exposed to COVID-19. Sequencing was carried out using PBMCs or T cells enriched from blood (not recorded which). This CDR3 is CASSLEDTRGGRETQYF. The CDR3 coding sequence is TGTGCCAGCAGCTTAGAGGATACGCGGGGGGGCCGAGAGACCCAGTACTTC.